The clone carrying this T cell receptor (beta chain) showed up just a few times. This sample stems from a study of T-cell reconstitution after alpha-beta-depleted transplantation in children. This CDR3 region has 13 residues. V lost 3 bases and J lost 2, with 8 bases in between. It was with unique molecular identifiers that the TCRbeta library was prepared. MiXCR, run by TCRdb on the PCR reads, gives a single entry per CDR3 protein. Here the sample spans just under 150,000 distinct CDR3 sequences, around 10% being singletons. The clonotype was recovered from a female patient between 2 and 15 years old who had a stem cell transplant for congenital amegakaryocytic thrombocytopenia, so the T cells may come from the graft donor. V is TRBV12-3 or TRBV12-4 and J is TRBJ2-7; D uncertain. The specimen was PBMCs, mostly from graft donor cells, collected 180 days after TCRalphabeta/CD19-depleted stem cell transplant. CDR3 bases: TGTGCCAGCAGTTTGGTATTCGCCTACGAGCAGTACTTC. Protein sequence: CASSLVFAYEQYF.